Below, 11 T cell receptor beta chains from the same sample are listed, as sequenced in a study of cytomegalovirus exposure and HLA in healthy donors. The PCR employed 60 Vbeta primers together with 13 Jbeta primers. Profiling relied on immunoSEQ multiplex PCR, and the TCRdb table lists in-frame clones only, not all of them. The data hold some 76,000 clones, with roughly 70% observed a single time. Sequences were obtained from PBMCs. The receptors here all came from a man aged 55 to 69 in good health and CMV-seropositive.

V usage is TRBV28 and J usage is TRBJ1-5; no clear D. The V and J ends lost 5 bases and 0 bases respectively, with 11 bases between them. This CDR3 region has 15 residues. Germline assignment: CDR1 MDHEN and CDR2 SYDVKM. The CDR3 sequence is CASSTHGLSNQPQHF. The CDR3, as DNA: TGTGCCAGCAGTACCCATGGGCTTAGCAATCAGCCCCAGCATTTT.

This chain joins TRBV6-1 and TRBJ1-1, with 9 bases matching TRBD1. J lost 7 bases, V lost 10 bases, and 10 bases had no gene match. Germline V CDR1 and CDR2: MNHNS, SASEGT. The CDR3 consists of 13 residues. CDR3 protein: CATTPGQGGEAFF. DNA of the CDR3: TGTGCCACCACTCCGGGACAGGGAGGTGAAGCTTTCTTT.

V gene TRBV6-5 combines with J gene TRBJ1-6, with TRBD1 matching 12 bases. The V gene's germline CDR1 is MNHEY and CDR2 SVGAGI. The junction had 3 bases not matched to a gene; V was cut back by 2 bases and J by 10 bases. The CDR3 sequence is 15 residues long. The CDR3 nucleotides are TGTGCCAGCAGTTACATGGGGACAGGGGGCTCACCCCTCCACTTT. Its translation is CASSYMGTGGSPLHF.

The table lists this clone with a count of one. The chain links TRBV11-2 to TRBJ2-1; D remains unclear. Germline V gene lookup returns CDR1 SGHAT and CDR2 FQNNGV. Between the trimmed V and J ends, which lost 2 bases and 6 bases, there was a span of 8 bases. The CDR3 extends over 13 amino acids. The CDR3 reads CASSLSVLNEQFF. CDR3 nucleotides: TGTGCCAGCAGCTTATCCGTACTCAATGAGCAGTTCTTC.

V usage is TRBV7-9 and J usage is TRBJ1-1; D unresolved. This CDR3 spans 14 amino acids. V dropped 5 bases and J dropped 1 base, with 11 bases sitting between them. Per germline, CDR1 SEHNR and CDR2 FQNEAQ (reference sequence). CDR3 nucleotides: TGTGCCAGCAGCACCGACATTAGGAACACTGAAGCTTTCTTT. It yields the protein CASSTDIRNTEAFF.

The chain couples TRBV7-2 to TRBJ1-2; 7 bases agree with TRBD1. Germline lookup yields CDR1 SGHTA and CDR2 FQGNSA. The CDR3 covers 15 residues. Unmatched junction bases numbered 3, after V lost 2 bases and J lost 0 bases. The CDR3 nucleotides read TGTGCCAGCAGCTTATCGGGACAGACTAACTATGGCTACACCTTC. This gives the protein CASSLSGQTNYGYTF.

This rearrangement joins TRBV7-2 to TRBJ2-7; D is unclear. CDR3 size: 13 residues. Trimming removed 0 bases from V and 2 bases from J, with 5 bases in between. CDR1 and CDR2 from the germline V gene are SGHTA and FQGNSA. CDR3 protein: CASSLAHTYEQYF. As DNA, the CDR3 is TGTGCCAGCAGCTTAGCCCACACCTACGAGCAGTACTTC. The variable domain in full, with the rest retrieved from reference TRBV7-2 and TRBJ2-7, is GAGVSQSPSNKVTEKGKDVELRCDPISGHTALYWYRQSLGQGLEFLIYFQGNSAPDKSGLPSDRFSAERTGGSVSTLTIQRTQQEDSAVYLCASSLAHTYEQYFGPGTRLTVT.

The genes are TRBV14 and TRBJ2-1, with 7 bases aligning to TRBD1. The CDR3 is 13 residues long. Per the germline V gene, CDR1 is SGHDN and CDR2 is FVKESK. V was clipped by 4 bases and J by 6 bases; unmatched bases: 3. Here the CDR3 DNA reads TGTGCCAGCAGCCCGCACAGGGGCAATGAGCAGTTCTTC. Amino acid sequence: CASSPHRGNEQFF. Variable domain in full (rest from reference TRBV14 and TRBJ2-1): EAGVTQFPSHSVIEKGQTVTLRCDPISGHDNLYWYRRVMGKEIKFLLHFVKESKQDESGMPNNRFLAERTGGTYSTLKVQPAELEDSGVYFCASSPHRGNEQFFGPGTRLTVL.

The CDR3 bases are TGTGCCAGCAGTTTATGGGGGACAGGGGTGAACGAGCAGTACTTC. Amino acids: CASSLWGTGVNEQYF. The gene calls are TRBV27 and TRBJ2-7; 10 nucleotides align to TRBD1. Germline CDR1 MNHEY, CDR2 SMNVEV (reference sequence). V shed 1 base, J shed 5 bases, and the junction held 5 bases outside the gene matches. The CDR3 has 15 amino acids.

The rearrangement links TRBV27 to TRBJ1-1; weak D call: TRBD1 (5 bases). In germline, CDR1 is MNHEY, CDR2 SMNVEV (reference sequence). The CDR3 is 14 amino acids. V was pared by 10 bases and J by 1 base, with 16 bases between. This CDR3 reads CATTPAGGNTEAFF. The CDR3, as DNA: TGTGCCACCACCCCAGCGGGGGGGAACACTGAAGCTTTCTTT.

The V gene is TRBV14, the J gene TRBJ2-1, with TRBD2 matching over 11 bases. This CDR3 has 18 residues. Germline V gene lookup returns CDR1 SGHDN and CDR2 FVKESK. Unmatched junction bases numbered 17, after V lost 4 bases and J lost 9 bases. The CDR3 nucleotides are TGTGCCAGCAGCCGATCCCCGGGACTAGCGGTCACGCCGGGTGAGCAGTTCTTC. This codes for CASSRSPGLAVTPGEQFF.